These 5 T cell receptor beta chains share one sample of origin, sequenced in a study of cytomegalovirus exposure and HLA in healthy donors. Primers: 60 Vbeta forward and 13 Jbeta reverse. Libraries were prepared by immunoSEQ multiplex PCR; TCRdb keeps only in-frame clonotypes and omits some of them. The sample holds some 180,000 clones, roughly four fifths seen once. Sequencing was performed on PBMCs. The receptors shown here come from a man aged 18 to 29 in good health and CMV-seronegative.

The chain uses TRBV4-2 and TRBJ2-6, with D perhaps matching TRBD2 (5 bases). The CDR3 is made up of 15 amino acids. The V end lost 1 base, the J end lost 2 bases, and 6 bases lay between the germline ends. Looked up from germline, CDR1 is LGHNA and CDR2 is YNFKEQ. The CDR3 loop is CASSQGGTGANVLTF. CDR3 coding DNA: TGTGCCAGCAGCCAAGGAGGGACTGGGGCCAACGTCCTGACTTTC.

The chain carries TRBV28 and TRBJ2-2; perhaps TRBD2 as D (6 bases). Germline values: CDR1 MDHEN, CDR2 SYDVKM. Trimming shortened V by 7 bases and J by 8 bases, and 8 bases separated the two germline ends. This CDR3 contains 11 residues. CDR3 protein: CASTAGGELFF. The CDR3 DNA follows: TGTGCCAGCACCGCGGGGGGGGAGCTGTTTTTT.

This sequence joins TRBV27 and TRBJ1-5; D call uncertain. The V end was cut by 4 bases, the J end by 5 bases, with 15 bases between. This CDR3 has 15 amino acids. CDR1 is MNHEY and CDR2 is SMNVEV in the germline V gene (reference sequence). The DNA of the CDR3 is TGTGCCAGCAGTTCATACATCGGGTTGGATCAGCCCCAGCATTTT. Encoded protein: CASSSYIGLDQPQHF.

J is TRBJ2-6 and V is TRBV6-1; the match to TRBD1 covers 8 bases. The CDR3 is made up of 17 amino acids. The germline V gene encodes CDR1 MNHNS and CDR2 SASEGT. The J segment lost 0 bases and the V segment lost 5 bases, leaving 6 bases of the junction unmatched. CDR3 sequence: CASSQGQGNSGANVLTF. The CDR3 DNA reads as TGTGCCAGCAGTCAAGGACAGGGTAACTCTGGGGCCAACGTCCTGACTTTC.

The chain is built from TRBV7-6 and TRBJ2-7; 13 bases are a match to TRBD2. CDR1 and CDR2 from the germline V gene are SGHVS and FNYEAQ. The CDR3 length is 17 residues. The V gene end was trimmed by 2 bases and the J gene end by 4 bases; junction bases not matched to a gene: 8. The CDR3 coding sequence is TGTGCCAGCAGCTTACGATCCCGGACTAGCGGGAGTTACGAGCAGTACTTC. It is translated as CASSLRSRTSGSYEQYF.